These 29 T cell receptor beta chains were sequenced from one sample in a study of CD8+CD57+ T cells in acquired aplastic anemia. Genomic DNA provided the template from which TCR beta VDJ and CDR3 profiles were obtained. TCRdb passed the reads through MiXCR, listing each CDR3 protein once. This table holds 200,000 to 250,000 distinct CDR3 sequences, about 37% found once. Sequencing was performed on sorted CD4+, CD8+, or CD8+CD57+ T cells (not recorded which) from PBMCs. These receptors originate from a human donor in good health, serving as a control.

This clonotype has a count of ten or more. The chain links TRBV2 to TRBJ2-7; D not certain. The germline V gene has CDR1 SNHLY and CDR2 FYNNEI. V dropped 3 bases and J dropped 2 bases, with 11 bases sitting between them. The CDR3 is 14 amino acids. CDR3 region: CASSDRVGTYEQYF. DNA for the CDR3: TGTGCCAGCAGTGACCGGGTAGGGACCTACGAGCAGTACTTC. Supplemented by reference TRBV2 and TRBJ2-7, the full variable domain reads EPEVTQTPSHQVTQMGQEVILRCVPISNHLYFYWYRQILGQKVEFLVSFYNNEISEKSEIFDDQFSVERPDGSNFTLKIRSTKLEDSAMYFCASSDRVGTYEQYFGPGTRLTVT.

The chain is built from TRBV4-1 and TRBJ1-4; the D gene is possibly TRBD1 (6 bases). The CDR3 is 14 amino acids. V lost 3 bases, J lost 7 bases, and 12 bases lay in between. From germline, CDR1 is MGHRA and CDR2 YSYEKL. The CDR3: CASSQLRGGEKLFF. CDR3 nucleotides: TGCGCCAGCAGCCAGCTCAGGGGAGGTGAAAAACTGTTTTTT.

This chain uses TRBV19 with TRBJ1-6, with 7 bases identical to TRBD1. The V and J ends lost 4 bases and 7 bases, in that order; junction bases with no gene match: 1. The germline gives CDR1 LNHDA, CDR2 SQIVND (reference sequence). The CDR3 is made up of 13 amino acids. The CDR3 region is CASSKTGNSPLHF. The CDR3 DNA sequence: TGTGCCAGTAGTAAGACAGGGAATTCACCCCTCCACTTT.

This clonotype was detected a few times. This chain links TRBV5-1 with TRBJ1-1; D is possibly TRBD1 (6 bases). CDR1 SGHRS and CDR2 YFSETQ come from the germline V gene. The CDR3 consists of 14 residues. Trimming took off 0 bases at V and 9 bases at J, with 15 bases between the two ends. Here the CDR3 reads CASSLGEAGVKAFF. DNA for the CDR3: TGCGCCAGCAGCTTGGGTGAAGCAGGGGTAAAAGCTTTCTTT.

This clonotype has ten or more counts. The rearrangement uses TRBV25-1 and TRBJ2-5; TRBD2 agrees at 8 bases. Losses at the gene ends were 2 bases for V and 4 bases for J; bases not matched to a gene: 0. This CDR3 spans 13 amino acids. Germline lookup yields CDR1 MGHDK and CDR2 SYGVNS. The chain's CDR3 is CASSELAGETQYF. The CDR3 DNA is TGTGCCAGCAGTGAACTAGCGGGAGAGACCCAGTACTTC.

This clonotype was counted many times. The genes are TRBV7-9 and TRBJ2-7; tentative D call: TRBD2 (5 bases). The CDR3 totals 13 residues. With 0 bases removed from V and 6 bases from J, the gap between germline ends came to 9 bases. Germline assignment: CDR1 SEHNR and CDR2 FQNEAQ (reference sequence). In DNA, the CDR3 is TGTGCCAGCAGCTTAGCGAGGGCGGTCGAGCAGTACTTC. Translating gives CASSLARAVEQYF.

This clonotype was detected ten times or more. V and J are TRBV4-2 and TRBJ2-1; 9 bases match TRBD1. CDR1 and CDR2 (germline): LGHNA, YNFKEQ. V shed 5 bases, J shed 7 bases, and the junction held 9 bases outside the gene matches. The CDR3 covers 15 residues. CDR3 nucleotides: TGTGCCAGCAGCGACAACAGGGGGCTCAGGAATGAGCAGTTCTTC. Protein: CASSDNRGLRNEQFF.

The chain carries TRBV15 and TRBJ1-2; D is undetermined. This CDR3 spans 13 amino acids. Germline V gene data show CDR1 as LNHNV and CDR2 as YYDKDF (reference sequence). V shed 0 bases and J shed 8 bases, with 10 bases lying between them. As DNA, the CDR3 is TGTGCCACCAGCAGAGAACCCCCCGTAGGCTACACCTTC. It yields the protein CATSREPPVGYTF.

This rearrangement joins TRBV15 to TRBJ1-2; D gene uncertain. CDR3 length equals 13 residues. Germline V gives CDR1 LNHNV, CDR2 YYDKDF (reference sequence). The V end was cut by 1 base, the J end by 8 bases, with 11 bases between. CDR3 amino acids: CATSRGDAEGYTF. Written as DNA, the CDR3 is TGTGCCACCAGCAGAGGTGATGCCGAGGGCTACACCTTC.

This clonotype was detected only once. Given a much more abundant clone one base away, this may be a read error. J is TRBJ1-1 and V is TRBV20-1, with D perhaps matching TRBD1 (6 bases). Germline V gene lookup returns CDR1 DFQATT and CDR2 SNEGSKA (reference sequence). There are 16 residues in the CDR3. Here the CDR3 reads CSARSGVGTINTEASF. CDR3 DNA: TGCAGTGCTAGGTCAGGGGTTGGTACTATTAACACTGAAGCTTCCTTT.

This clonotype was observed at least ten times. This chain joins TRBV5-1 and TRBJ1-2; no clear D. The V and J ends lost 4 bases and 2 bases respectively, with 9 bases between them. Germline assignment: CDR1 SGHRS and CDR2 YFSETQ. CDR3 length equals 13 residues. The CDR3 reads CASSPSTNYGYTF. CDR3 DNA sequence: TGCGCCAGCAGCCCCTCGACCAACTATGGCTACACCTTC.

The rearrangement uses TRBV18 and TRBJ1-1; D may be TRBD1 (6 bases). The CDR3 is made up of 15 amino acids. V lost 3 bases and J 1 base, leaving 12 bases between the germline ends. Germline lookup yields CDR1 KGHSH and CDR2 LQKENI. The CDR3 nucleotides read TGTGCCAGCTCACCTAGGGGGGACGGGAACACTGAAGCTTTCTTT. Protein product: CASSPRGDGNTEAFF.

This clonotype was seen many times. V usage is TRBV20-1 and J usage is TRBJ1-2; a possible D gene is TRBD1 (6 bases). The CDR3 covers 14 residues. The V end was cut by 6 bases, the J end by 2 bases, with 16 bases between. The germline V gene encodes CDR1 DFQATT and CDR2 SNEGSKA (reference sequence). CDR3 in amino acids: CSAILGGNNYGYTF. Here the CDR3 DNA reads TGCAGTGCCATCCTAGGGGGGAACAACTATGGCTACACCTTC.

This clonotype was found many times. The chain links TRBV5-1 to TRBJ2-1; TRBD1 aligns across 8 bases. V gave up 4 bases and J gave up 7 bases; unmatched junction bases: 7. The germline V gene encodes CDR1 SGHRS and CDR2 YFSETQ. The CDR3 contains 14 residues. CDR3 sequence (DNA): TGCGCCAGCAGCGCTGGGACAGGAGGGAATGAGCAGTTCTTC. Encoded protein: CASSAGTGGNEQFF. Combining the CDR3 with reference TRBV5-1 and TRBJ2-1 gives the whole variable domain KAGVTQTPRYLIKTRGQQVTLSCSPISGHRSVSWYQQTPGQGLQFLFEYFSETQRNKGNFPGRFSGRQFSNSRSEMNVSTLELGDSALYLCASSAGTGGNEQFFGPGTRLTVL.

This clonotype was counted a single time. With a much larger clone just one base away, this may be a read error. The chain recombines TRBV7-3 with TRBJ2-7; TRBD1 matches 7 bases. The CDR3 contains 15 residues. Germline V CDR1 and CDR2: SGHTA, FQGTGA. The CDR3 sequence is CASSRDSPLFYDQYF. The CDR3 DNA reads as TGTGCCAGCAGTAGGGACAGCCCTCTCTTTTACGATCAGTACTTC.

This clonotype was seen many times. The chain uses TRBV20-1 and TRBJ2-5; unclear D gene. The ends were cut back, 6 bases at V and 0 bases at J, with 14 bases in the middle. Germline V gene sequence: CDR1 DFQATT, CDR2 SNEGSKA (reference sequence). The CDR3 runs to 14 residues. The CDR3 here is CSAAPVYNQETQYF. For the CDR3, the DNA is TGCAGTGCCGCGCCTGTATACAACCAAGAGACCCAGTACTTC.

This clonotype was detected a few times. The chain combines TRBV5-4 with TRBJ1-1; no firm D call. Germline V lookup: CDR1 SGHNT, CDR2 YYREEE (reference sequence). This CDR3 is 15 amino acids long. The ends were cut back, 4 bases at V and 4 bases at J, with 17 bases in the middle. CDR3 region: CASSLGISGLTEAFF. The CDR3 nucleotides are TGTGCCAGCAGCCTTGGGATCTCAGGACTCACTGAAGCTTTCTTT.

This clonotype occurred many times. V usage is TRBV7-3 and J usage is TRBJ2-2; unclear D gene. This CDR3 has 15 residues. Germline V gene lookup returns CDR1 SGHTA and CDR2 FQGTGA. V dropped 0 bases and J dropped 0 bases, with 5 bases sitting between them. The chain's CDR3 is CASSLTLANTGELFF. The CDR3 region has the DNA TGTGCCAGCAGCTTAACACTCGCGAACACCGGGGAGCTGTTTTTT.

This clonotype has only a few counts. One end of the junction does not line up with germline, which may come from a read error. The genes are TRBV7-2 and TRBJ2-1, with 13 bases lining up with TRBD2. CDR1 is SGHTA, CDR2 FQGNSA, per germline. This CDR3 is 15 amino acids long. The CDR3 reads CASSLARLAGGEQSF. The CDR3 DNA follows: TGTGCCAGCAGCTTAGCCAGACTAGCGGGGGGTGAGCAGTCCTTC.

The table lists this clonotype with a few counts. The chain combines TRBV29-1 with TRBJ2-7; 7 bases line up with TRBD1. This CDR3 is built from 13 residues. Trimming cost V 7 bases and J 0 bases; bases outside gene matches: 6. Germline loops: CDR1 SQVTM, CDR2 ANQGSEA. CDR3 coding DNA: TGCAGCGCAGGGTGGGACAGCTCCTACGAGCAGTACTTC. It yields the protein CSAGWDSSYEQYF.

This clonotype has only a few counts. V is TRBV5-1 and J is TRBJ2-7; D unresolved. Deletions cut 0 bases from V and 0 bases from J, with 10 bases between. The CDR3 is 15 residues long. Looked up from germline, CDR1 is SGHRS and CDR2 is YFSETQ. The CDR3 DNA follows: TGCGCCAGCAGCTTGGTGTACAGAAACTCCTACGAGCAGTACTTC. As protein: CASSLVYRNSYEQYF.

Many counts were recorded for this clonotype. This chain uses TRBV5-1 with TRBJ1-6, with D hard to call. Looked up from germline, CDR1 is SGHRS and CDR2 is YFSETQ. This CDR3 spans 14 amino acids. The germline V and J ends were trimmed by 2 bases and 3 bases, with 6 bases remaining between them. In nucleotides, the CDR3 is TGCGCCAGCAGCTTTGACGTCTATAATTCACCCCTCCACTTT. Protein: CASSFDVYNSPLHF.

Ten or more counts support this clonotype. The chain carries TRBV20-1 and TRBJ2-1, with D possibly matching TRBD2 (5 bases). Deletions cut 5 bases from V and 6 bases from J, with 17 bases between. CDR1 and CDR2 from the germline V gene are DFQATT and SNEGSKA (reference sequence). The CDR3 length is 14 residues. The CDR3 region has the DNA TGCAGTGCTGGCTCCGGGGAGAGAGGCAATGAGCAGTTCTTC. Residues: CSAGSGERGNEQFF.

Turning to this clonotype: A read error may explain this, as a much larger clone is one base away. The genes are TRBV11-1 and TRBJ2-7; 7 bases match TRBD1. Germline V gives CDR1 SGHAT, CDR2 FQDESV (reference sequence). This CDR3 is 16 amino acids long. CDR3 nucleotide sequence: TGTGCCAACAGCTTAGTAGGGGGACAGCCTTCCTACGAGCAGTACTTC. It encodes CANSLVGGQPSYEQYF.

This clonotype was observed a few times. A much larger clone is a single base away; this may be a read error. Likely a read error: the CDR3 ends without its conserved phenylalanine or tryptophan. The CDR3 DNA reads as TGTGCCAGCACCCAGGACACCGGGGAGCTGTTTCTT. Translating it yields CASTQDTGELFL. The gene calls are TRBV2 and TRBJ2-2, with unresolved D. This CDR3 is 12 amino acids long. V lost 7 bases and J 3 bases, leaving 6 bases between the germline ends. Germline V gene lookup returns CDR1 SNHLY and CDR2 FYNNEI.

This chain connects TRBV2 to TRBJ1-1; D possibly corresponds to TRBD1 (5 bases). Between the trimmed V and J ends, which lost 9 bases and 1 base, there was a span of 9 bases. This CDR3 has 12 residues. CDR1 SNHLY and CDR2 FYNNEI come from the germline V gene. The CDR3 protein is CASQDRNTEAFF. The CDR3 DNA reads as TGTGCCAGTCAAGACAGGAACACTGAAGCTTTCTTT.

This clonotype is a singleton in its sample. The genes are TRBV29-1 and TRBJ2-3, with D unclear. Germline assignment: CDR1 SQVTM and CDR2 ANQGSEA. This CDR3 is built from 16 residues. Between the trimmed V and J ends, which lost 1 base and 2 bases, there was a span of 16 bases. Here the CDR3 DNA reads TGCAGCGTTGAAGCATTAACGGAACTACTCACAGATACGCAGTATTTT. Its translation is CSVEALTELLTDTQYF.

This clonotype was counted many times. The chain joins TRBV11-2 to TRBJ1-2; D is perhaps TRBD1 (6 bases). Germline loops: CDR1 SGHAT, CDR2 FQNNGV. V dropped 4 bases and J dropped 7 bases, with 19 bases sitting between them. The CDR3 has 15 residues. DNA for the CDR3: TGTGCCAGCAGCTCTCTGATGCAGGGGTTCGGTGGCTACACCTTC. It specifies CASSSLMQGFGGYTF.

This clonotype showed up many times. The CDR3 spells CASSGGFDTQYF. In DNA, the CDR3 is TGTGCCAGCAGTGGAGGGTTCGATACGCAGTATTTT. The V gene is TRBV2, the J gene TRBJ2-3; weak D call: TRBD2 (5 bases). V shed 4 bases and J shed 6 bases, with 8 bases lying between them. This CDR3 has 12 residues. Per germline, CDR1 SNHLY and CDR2 FYNNEI.